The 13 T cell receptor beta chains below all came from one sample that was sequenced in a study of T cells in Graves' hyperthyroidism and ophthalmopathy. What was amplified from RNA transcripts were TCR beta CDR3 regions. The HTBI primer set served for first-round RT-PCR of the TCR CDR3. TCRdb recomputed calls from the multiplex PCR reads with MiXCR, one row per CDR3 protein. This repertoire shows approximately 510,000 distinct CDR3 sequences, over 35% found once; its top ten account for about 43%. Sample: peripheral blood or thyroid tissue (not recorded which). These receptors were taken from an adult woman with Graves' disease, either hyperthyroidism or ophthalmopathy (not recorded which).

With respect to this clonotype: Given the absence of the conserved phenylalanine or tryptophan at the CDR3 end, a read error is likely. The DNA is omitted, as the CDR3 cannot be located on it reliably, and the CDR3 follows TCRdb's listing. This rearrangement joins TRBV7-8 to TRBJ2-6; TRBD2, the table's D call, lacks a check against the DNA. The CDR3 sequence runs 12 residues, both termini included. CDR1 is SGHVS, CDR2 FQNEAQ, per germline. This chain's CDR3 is CASSLGTSGLST.

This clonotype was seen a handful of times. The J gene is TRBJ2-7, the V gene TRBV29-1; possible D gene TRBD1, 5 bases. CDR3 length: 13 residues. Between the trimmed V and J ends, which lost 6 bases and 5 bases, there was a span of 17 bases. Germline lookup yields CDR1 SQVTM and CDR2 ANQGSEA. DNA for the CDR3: TGCAGCGTGAGCTCACCCAGGGTCCACGAGCAGTACTTC. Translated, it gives CSVSSPRVHEQYF.

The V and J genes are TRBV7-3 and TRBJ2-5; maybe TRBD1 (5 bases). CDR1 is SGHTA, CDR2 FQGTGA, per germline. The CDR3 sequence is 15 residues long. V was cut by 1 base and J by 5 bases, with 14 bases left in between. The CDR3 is CASSLRGYAGETQYF. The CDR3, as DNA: TGTGCCAGCAGCTTAAGGGGCTACGCAGGGGAGACCCAGTACTTC. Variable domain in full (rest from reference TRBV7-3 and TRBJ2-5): GAGVSQTPSNKVTEKGKYVELRCDPISGHTALYWYRQSLGQGPEFLIYFQGTGAADDSGLPNDRFFAVRPEGSVSTLKIQRTERGDSAVYLCASSLRGYAGETQYFGPGTRLLVL.

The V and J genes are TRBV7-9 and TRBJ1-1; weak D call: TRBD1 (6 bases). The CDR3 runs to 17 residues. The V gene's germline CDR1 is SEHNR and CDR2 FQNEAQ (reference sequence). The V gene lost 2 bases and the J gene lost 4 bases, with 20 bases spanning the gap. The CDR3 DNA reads TGTGCCAGCAGCTTAACCCCTTTTGCAGGGGCAGCCACTGAAGCTTTCTTT. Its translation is CASSLTPFAGAATEAFF. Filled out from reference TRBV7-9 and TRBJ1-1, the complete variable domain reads DTGVSQNPRHKITKRGQNVTFRCDPISEHNRLYWYRQTLGQGPEFLTYFQNEAQLEKSRLLSDRFSAERPKGSFSTLEIQRTEQGDSAMYLCASSLTPFAGAATEAFFGQGTRLTVV.

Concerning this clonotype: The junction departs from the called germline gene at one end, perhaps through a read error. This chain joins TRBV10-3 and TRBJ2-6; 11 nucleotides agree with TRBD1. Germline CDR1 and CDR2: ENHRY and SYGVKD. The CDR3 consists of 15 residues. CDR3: CAVNGVGTGGNVLTF. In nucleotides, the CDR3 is TGTGCCGTCAATGGAGTCGGGACAGGGGGCAACGTCCTGACTTTC.

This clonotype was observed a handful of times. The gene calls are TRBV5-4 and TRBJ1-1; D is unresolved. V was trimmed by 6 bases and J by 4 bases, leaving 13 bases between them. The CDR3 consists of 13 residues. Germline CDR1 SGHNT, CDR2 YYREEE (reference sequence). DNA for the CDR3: TGTGCCAGCACCGGGCAAGGCGGCACTGAAGCTTTCTTT. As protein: CASTGQGGTEAFF.

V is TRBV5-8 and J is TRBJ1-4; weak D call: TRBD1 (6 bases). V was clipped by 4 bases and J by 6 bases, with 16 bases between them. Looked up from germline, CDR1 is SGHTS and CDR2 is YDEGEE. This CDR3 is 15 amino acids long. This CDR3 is CASSGGGRGDEKLFF. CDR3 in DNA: TGTGCCAGCAGCGGAGGGGGGCGCGGAGATGAAAAACTGTTTTTT.

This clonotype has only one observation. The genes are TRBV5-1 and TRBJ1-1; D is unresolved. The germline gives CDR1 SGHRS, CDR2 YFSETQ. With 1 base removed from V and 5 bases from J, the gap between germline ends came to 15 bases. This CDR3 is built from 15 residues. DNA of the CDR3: TGCGCCAGCAGCTTGTTAGAGGTTCTGAGTACTGAAGCTTTCTTT. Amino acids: CASSLLEVLSTEAFF.

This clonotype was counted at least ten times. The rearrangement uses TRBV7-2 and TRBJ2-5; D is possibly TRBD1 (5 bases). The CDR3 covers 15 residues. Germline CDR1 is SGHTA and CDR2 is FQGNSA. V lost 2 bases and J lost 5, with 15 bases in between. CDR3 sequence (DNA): TGTGCCAGCAGCTTATCGCAGGGTTTACGGGAGACCCAGTACTTC. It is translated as CASSLSQGLRETQYF.

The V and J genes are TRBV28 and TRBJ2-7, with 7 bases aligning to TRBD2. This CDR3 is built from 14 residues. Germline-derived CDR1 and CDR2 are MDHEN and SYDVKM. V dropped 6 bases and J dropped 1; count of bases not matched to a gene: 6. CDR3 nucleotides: TGTGCCAGCAGCCGGGGGGTAATTTCCTACGAGCAGTACTTC. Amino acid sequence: CASSRGVISYEQYF.

CDR3 amino acids: CASSIGTGPNYEQYF. As DNA, the CDR3 is TGTGCCAGCAGCATTGGGACAGGCCCAAACTACGAGCAGTACTTC. The chain recombines TRBV14 with TRBJ2-7; TRBD1 matches 8 bases. The trim removed 5 bases at V and 3 bases at J, leaving 9 bases unmatched. The V gene's germline CDR1 is SGHDN and CDR2 FVKESK. This CDR3 is built from 15 residues.

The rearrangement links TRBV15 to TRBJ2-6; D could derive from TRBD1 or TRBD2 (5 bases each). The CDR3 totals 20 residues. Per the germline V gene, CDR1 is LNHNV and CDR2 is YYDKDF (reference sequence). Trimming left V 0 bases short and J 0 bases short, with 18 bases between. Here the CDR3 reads CATSRDHQLGRSSGANVLTF. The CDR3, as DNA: TGTGCCACCAGCAGAGATCATCAATTGGGACGGAGCTCTGGGGCCAACGTCCTGACTTTC.

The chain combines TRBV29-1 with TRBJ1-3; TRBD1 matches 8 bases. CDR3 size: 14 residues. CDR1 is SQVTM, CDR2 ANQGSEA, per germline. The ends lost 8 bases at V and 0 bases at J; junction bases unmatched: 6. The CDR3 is CSPTGDFSGNTIYF. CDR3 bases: TGCAGCCCGACAGGGGACTTCTCTGGAAACACCATATATTTT.